This T cell receptor (beta chain) was recorded in a study of shared clonotypes between healthy human individuals (TCRdb year 2020). Regarding the study in general: A few men and a couple of women, aged 18 to 49 years, made up the cohort. Different laboratories and diverse techniques were used to prepare libraries and sequence TCR repertoires, to increase sequencing depth and limit assay-specific biases. For each donor, three plates each were used for CD4 naive and CD4 memory, two plates were used for CD8 naive, and one plate was used for CD8 memory. The study deeply sequenced blood TCR repertoires of about five healthy adults to estimate repertoire size and the extent of clonotype sharing between individuals. Leukapheresis yielded between about 0.94 and 9.5 billion PBMCs per donor.

Findings and caveats that apply to the study as a whole: Sampling was restricted to blood, and TCR repertoires in tissues likely differ from the TCR repertoires found in blood. Compared with non-shared clonotypes, the clonotypes found in all four sorted-subset donors had higher generation probabilities. Larger estimated clonotype richness was generally found for naive subsets than for memory subsets. Pairwise subsampling indicated that sequencing depth was expected to affect the degree of clonotype sharing among donors. Because the study included a small number of donors, the genetic and exposure-history diversity represented was limited. Even with the large sequencing depth, rarefaction of the sorted-subset datasets indicated that sequencing was incomplete. About 5% of naive CD4, approximately 3.7% of naive CD8, 2.3% of memory CD4, and 0.35% to 0.5% of memory CD8 clonotypes were shared across several donors.

The donors were healthy, HIV-negative adults who had no recently reported acute infections or vaccinations. All donors were Caucasian adults living in Nashville, Tennessee, USA. CD4+ T cells were enriched through magnetic negative selection, after which naive cells were positively selected on CD45RA and the remaining negative fraction served as the memory subset. Blood was obtained by leukapheresis, after which PBMCs were separated by Ficoll-Histopaque density gradient centrifugation and cryopreserved in liquid nitrogen vapor phase. Purity and quantity of every magnetically sorted T cell population were checked by analytical flow cytometry. Each sorted fraction had its genomic DNA isolated and then quantified by UV absorbance on a Nanodrop 2000c. The CDR3 goes from the cysteine to the phenylalanine over 15 residues. The DNA shown is the 45-base CDR3, in frame from base 1. V gives up 0 bases and J gives up 3 bases, and the segment between their germline ends measures 12 bases. The germline V gene encodes CDR1 SGHRS and CDR2 YFSETQ.

Remarks on this clone: The specificity of this receptor is unknown. No base qualities exist here, and no much larger clone lies one base off it.

TCR CDR3 regions were amplified from genomic DNA by multiplex PCR using the deep immunoSEQ assay. Extracted genomic DNA from each cell subset was spread evenly across all wells of several immunoSEQ 96-well plates, with each plate serving as a replicate. For sorted subsets, each replicate PCR was loaded with 150 to 250 ng genomic DNA, equivalent to 30,000 or so T cell genomes. The purified libraries were quantified using a Qubit 3.0 fluorometer, sized with a Bioanalyzer 2100, and then quantified again using the KAPA Library Quantification kit. Every immunoSEQ 96-well plate was sequenced on a dedicated single-read 150-cycle Illumina NextSeq 550 flow cell. In the authors' own workflow: Because the immunoSEQ output included only junctional sequences and no quality scores, the filtering could not be the same as the filtering used for full-length reads. Sequences were annotated with PyIR, a Python wrapper for IgBLAST v1.9, using IMGT germline references to assign V/J genes and CDR3. Reads were filtered out if the reads had weak V/J assignments (E-value above 1e-6), no CDR3, stop codons, out-of-frame junctions, or ambiguous translated residues. V3J clonotypes were defined as sequences sharing the same inferred V gene, J gene, and CDR3 amino acid sequence. Percentage overlap between repertoires was calculated by dividing the number of shared unique clonotypes by the size of the smaller repertoire. Richness of each repertoire was evaluated using RTK rarefaction, the Chao1 estimator, and Recon v2.1 estimates of unobserved clonotypes. Generation probabilities were computed with OLGA for all TCRbeta clonotypes obtained by the gDNA method from a few donors. TCRdb took this table from immuneACCESS and kept in-frame rearrangements with V and J called. Such tables lack part of the clones; where checked against another copy, unresolved V genes explain under half of the gap, and the rest is unexplained. V, J and clone size are taken as reported in that table, and D and trimming were inferred from the DNA itself. Present in this sample are approximately 1.5 million clones, 95% to 99% of which were seen just once. The top ten clonotypes cover 0.45% of the sample.

The material sequenced was naive CD4+ T cells sorted from blood. The cell subset or site label of this sample denotes: CD45RA+ positively selected. The rearranged segments are TRBV5-1 and TRBJ1-2, with no D gene named confidently. This clonotype was sampled from a man between 25 and 39 years old in good health. Read as DNA, the sequence is TGCGCCAGCAGCTTGGAGTGGGGAGTAGACTATGGCTACACCTTC. Its protein product is CASSLEWGVDYGYTF. With all but the CDR3 taken from the reference TRBV5-1 and TRBJ1-2 genes, the full variable domain is: KAGVTQTPRYLIKTRGQQVTLSCSPISGHRSVSWYQQTPGQGLQFLFEYFSETQRNKGNFPGRFSGRQFSNSRSEMNVSTLELGDSALYLCASSLEWGVDYGYTFGSGTRLTVV.